Each of the 18 T cell receptor beta chains below was sequenced from the same sample in a study of blood T cell repertoires in COVID-19. The assay was immunoSEQ multiplex PCR, and TCRdb's table has in-frame clones only and misses some. The table lists about 86,000 clones, over 70% of them singletons. The sample was peripheral blood. The receptor source for this set is an elderly woman with active or convalescent COVID-19.

The chain carries TRBV4-3 and TRBJ2-2, with D possibly being TRBD2 (6 bases). The CDR3 has 15 amino acids. Trimming took off 0 bases at V and 8 bases at J, with 13 bases between the two ends. Germline lookup yields CDR1 LGHNA and CDR2 YSLEER. The DNA for the CDR3 is TGCGCCAGCAGCCAAGATCTTCTAGCGTCGGGGGAGCTGTTTTTT. Residues: CASSQDLLASGELFF.

CDR3 in DNA: TGTGCCAGCAGTGAACACAGGGAGCTTTGGGAAAAACTGTTTTTT. This translates into CASSEHRELWEKLFF. The V call is TRBV2, the J call TRBJ1-4; perhaps TRBD1 as D (6 bases). The CDR3 covers 15 residues. V lost 2 bases to trimming and J lost 8 bases, with 15 bases between them. Per the germline V gene, CDR1 is SNHLY and CDR2 is FYNNEI.

To note about this clone: An end of the junction does not agree with germline; a read error may underlie this. This sequence joins TRBV20-1 and TRBJ1-3; D gene uncertain. CDR3 size: 11 residues. Germline assignment: CDR1 DFQATT and CDR2 SNEGSKA (reference sequence). CDR3 DNA sequence: TGCAGTGCTAGAGATGGTGGCCCGAACCTTTTT. Amino acid sequence: CSARDGGPNLF.

V and J are TRBV7-9 and TRBJ2-7; possible D gene TRBD2, 5 bases. The CDR3 runs 14 residues. CDR1 is SEHNR and CDR2 is FQNEAQ in the germline V gene (reference sequence). V was pared by 2 bases and J by 2 bases, with 10 bases between. CDR3 sequence reads: CASSLLDGTYEQYF. CDR3 DNA sequence: TGTGCCAGCAGCTTACTAGACGGGACCTACGAGCAGTACTTC.

This chain uses TRBV5-1 with TRBJ2-5; 12 nucleotides align to TRBD2. The germline V gene encodes CDR1 SGHRS and CDR2 YFSETQ. This CDR3 is built from 16 residues. Losses at the gene ends were 4 bases for V and 0 bases for J; bases not matched to a gene: 4. In DNA form, the CDR3 reads TGCGCCAGCAGCCTTCGGACTAGCGGGAACCAAGAGACCCAGTACTTC. Protein: CASSLRTSGNQETQYF.

This rearrangement joins TRBV28 to TRBJ1-1, with D perhaps TRBD1 (6 bases). The length of the CDR3 is 15 residues. V lost 5 bases, J lost 1 base, and 14 bases lay in between. Germline CDR1 is MDHEN and CDR2 is SYDVKM. The CDR3 DNA reads as TGTGCCAGCAGTGAACATCGAGGGGGGAACACTGAAGCTTTCTTT. This encodes CASSEHRGGNTEAFF.

V usage is TRBV28 and J usage is TRBJ2-3; TRBD2 agrees at 9 bases. J was trimmed by 1 base and V by 5 bases; bases with no gene match: 7. CDR1 is MDHEN, CDR2 SYDVKM, per germline. The CDR3 runs 16 residues. The CDR3 protein is CASSPSGGLRTDTQYF. CDR3 coding DNA: TGTGCCAGCAGTCCCAGCGGGGGGCTACGCACAGATACGCAGTATTTT.

V is TRBV10-3 and J is TRBJ2-7; 12 positions match TRBD2. From germline, CDR1 is ENHRY and CDR2 SYGVKD. CDR3 length: 18 residues. The V segment lost 7 bases and the J segment 0 bases; nucleotides outside the gene matches: 13. The CDR3 region is CAIKLLAGGSPFSYEQYF. The CDR3 nucleotides read TGTGCCATCAAACTACTAGCGGGAGGCAGTCCCTTCTCCTACGAGCAGTACTTC.

This clone was picked up one time. V and J are TRBV14 and TRBJ2-7; no definite D call. Trimming stripped 3 bases from V and 12 bases from J, with 12 bases between. Germline-derived CDR1 and CDR2 are SGHDN and FVKESK. The CDR3 consists of 11 residues. The CDR3 is CASSQGPPGYF. The CDR3 DNA follows: TGTGCCAGCAGCCAGGGCCCGCCAGGGTACTTC.

V gene TRBV11-2 combines with J gene TRBJ2-7; 7 bases agree with TRBD1. CDR3 length: 15 residues. The J segment lost 7 bases and the V segment lost 1 base, leaving 10 bases of the junction unmatched. The germline V gene has CDR1 SGHAT and CDR2 FQNNGV. CDR3 in amino acids: CASSLVLKGAHEQYF. DNA for the CDR3: TGTGCCAGCAGCTTAGTGTTGAAGGGGGCGCATGAGCAGTACTTC.

The rearrangement links TRBV10-1 to TRBJ2-5; D remains unclear. Per the germline V gene, CDR1 is WNHNN and CDR2 is SYGVQD (reference sequence). This CDR3 contains 13 residues. Deletions cut 10 bases from V and 5 bases from J, with 17 bases between. CDR3 sequence (DNA): TGCGCCACCCTAACAGAGACCTCGGAGACCCAGTACTTC. It is translated as CATLTETSETQYF.

The V and J genes are TRBV27 and TRBJ2-5; TRBD1 matches at 7 bases. Germline V gives CDR1 MNHEY, CDR2 SMNVEV (reference sequence). This CDR3 is built from 15 residues. V shed 6 bases, J shed 0 bases, and the junction held 7 bases outside the gene matches. CDR3 sequence: CASSTGTVYQETQYF. As DNA, the CDR3 is TGTGCCAGCAGCACCGGGACAGTGTACCAAGAGACCCAGTACTTC.

The rearrangement links TRBV3-1 (or the pseudogene TRBV3-2) to TRBJ2-1, with 15 bases aligning to TRBD2. This CDR3 region has 16 residues. V lost 4 bases, J lost 5 bases, and 3 bases stayed unmatched. The germline gives CDR1 LGHDT, CDR2 YNNKEL (reference sequence). The CDR3 loop reads CASSRGLAGGHNEQFF. CDR3 coding DNA: TGTGCCAGCAGCCGGGGACTAGCGGGAGGACACAATGAGCAGTTCTTC.

This clone has just one count. The J gene is TRBJ2-7, the V gene TRBV11-3, with D possibly matching TRBD1 (6 bases). Deletions cut 1 base from V and 0 bases from J, with 7 bases between. The CDR3 has 14 residues. Germline assignment: CDR1 SGHNT and CDR2 YENEEA. DNA for the CDR3: TGTGCCAGCAGCTTAGGACAGGTCTCCTACGAGCAGTACTTC. This encodes CASSLGQVSYEQYF.

The chain uses TRBV6-2 or TRBV6-3 and TRBJ2-1, with 9 bases identical to TRBD2. The junction had 10 bases not matched to a gene; V was cut back by 2 bases and J by 8 bases. CDR1 MNHEY and CDR2 SVGEGT come from the germline V gene. This CDR3 contains 16 residues. CDR3 residues: CASSYSDSGGFDEQFF. The CDR3, as DNA: TGTGCCAGCAGTTACAGTGATAGCGGGGGTTTTGATGAGCAGTTCTTC.

This clone was detected only once. The CDR3 loop is CASSFQRVGRNEQFF. The CDR3, as DNA: TGTGCCAGCAGCTTCCAGCGGGTGGGTCGGAATGAGCAGTTCTTC. The chain links TRBV11-2 to TRBJ2-1; tentatively, D is TRBD2 (6 bases). Trimming cost V 3 bases and J 7 bases, with 16 bases left between them. The CDR3 consists of 15 residues. The germline gives CDR1 SGHAT, CDR2 FQNNGV.

The chain is built from TRBV12-5 and TRBJ2-3, with a tentative D call TRBD2 (6 bases). In germline, CDR1 is LGHNT, CDR2 FRNRAP. Trimming pared 3 bases from V and 4 bases from J, leaving 8 bases between. The length of the CDR3 is 13 residues. For the CDR3, the DNA is TGTGCTAGTGGTTTTTCGGGGGCAGATACGCAGTATTTT. Its translation is CASGFSGADTQYF.

This sequence joins TRBV28 and TRBJ2-1; 8 positions match TRBD2. The J segment lost 0 bases and the V segment lost 3 bases, leaving 7 bases of the junction unmatched. The length of the CDR3 is 17 residues. Germline CDR1 reads MDHEN; CDR2 reads SYDVKM. Written as DNA, the CDR3 is TGTGCCAGCAGTTTCCCACGGGGGGGGAACTCCTACAATGAGCAGTTCTTC. Its protein is CASSFPRGGNSYNEQFF.